This T cell receptor beta chain appears in the sequencing data of a study of T-cell memory formation after mild COVID-19. About the study: Largely, the TCR clusters proved donor specific. Regarding the study as a whole: Contracting clones from day 15 to 85 had balanced CD4/CD8; later expanders favoured CD4+.

TCRdb re-derived calls from the 5' RACE reads in MiXCR, one entry per CDR3 protein. Of just over 300,000 distinct CDR3 sequences listed, approximately 19% are singletons. As regards this clonotype: The antigen is not known.

CDR3 length equals 14 residues. V lost 0 bases, J lost 0 bases, and 4 bases lay in between. Germline CDR1 SGHRS, CDR2 YFSETQ. The sequencing input was PBMCs or a T cell subset sorted from them (not recorded which). This receptor was identified in a young man who had mild COVID-19 (a few samples of this study predate the infection). Cell type and time point are not known. The chain carries TRBV5-1 and TRBJ1-3; D gene uncertain. CDR3: CASSLAVSGNTIYF. CDR3 in DNA: TGCGCCAGCAGCTTGGCGGTCTCTGGAAACACCATATATTTT.